The 6 T cell receptor beta chains in this list originate from one sample, sequenced in a study of cytomegalovirus exposure and HLA in healthy donors (dated by TCRdb to the late 2010s). Library creation used the immunoSEQ multiplex PCR assay. The multiplex PCR relied on a mix of 60 forward primers for TCR Vbeta segments and 13 reverse primers for TCR Jbeta segments. This is the immuneACCESS table as TCRdb keeps it, with only in-frame sequences that have V and J called. A part of the clones is gone; compared with another copy, unresolved V genes explain less than half, and the rest is unexplained. For this sample there are 130,000 to 150,000 clones; 73% appear just once. In total, the top ten clones hold about an eighth of the sample. The sample comprised PBMCs. The receptors were sampled from a human donor in good health.

CDR3 DNA: TGTGCCAGCAGCTTACCCTCGTCCAGAGGGTCCCTCCACTTT. Translating it yields CASSLPSSRGSLHF. This sequence joins TRBV7-9 and TRBJ1-6; D call uncertain. Deletions cut 2 bases from V and 14 bases from J, with 16 bases between. CDR1 is SEHNR and CDR2 is FQNEAQ in the germline V gene (reference sequence). This CDR3 contains 14 residues.

With regard to this clone: One end of the junction does not line up with germline, which may come from a read error. This chain links TRBV7-7 with TRBJ2-5; D might be TRBD1 (5 bases). The CDR3 sequence is 15 residues long. In germline, CDR1 is SSHAT, CDR2 FNYEAQ (reference sequence). CDR3 DNA sequence: TGTGCTAGCAGCTCAAGTAGGGGTGGGCAAGAGACCCAGTACTTC. Amino acid sequence: CASSSSRGGQETQYF.

About this clone itself: At one end, the junction sequence differs from germline, possibly due to a read error. The rearrangement uses TRBV7-7 and TRBJ2-7; 7 bases map to TRBD2. The CDR3 spans 12 residues. Germline CDR1 reads SSHAT; CDR2 reads FNYEAQ (reference sequence). In DNA, the CDR3 is TGTGCTAGCAGCTTAAGGGGAGGGAAGCAGTACTTC. Translation gives CASSLRGGKQYF.

This chain uses TRBV7-9 with TRBJ1-1; D unresolved. CDR1 is SEHNR, CDR2 FQNEAQ, per germline (reference sequence). This CDR3 region has 14 residues. The V gene lost 3 bases and the J gene lost 0 bases, with 8 bases spanning the gap. CDR3 DNA: TGTGCCAGCAGCTTTGGCGGGCTGAACACTGAAGCTTTCTTT. Protein sequence: CASSFGGLNTEAFF.

This clone showed up just a few times. This chain uses TRBV4-2 with TRBJ2-5, with 11 positions matching TRBD1. The CDR3 is 18 residues long. Unmatched junction bases numbered 7, after V lost 0 bases and J lost 1 base. Germline V gene sequence: CDR1 LGHNA, CDR2 YNFKEQ. The CDR3 DNA reads as TGTGCCAGCAGCCAAGAGTCCGGGACAGGGGGTTTCCAAGAGACCCAGTACTTC. Amino acid sequence: CASSQESGTGGFQETQYF.

Remarks on this clone: Its ends do not fully match the called genes, so a read error is possible. The chain uses TRBV7-9 and TRBJ2-3; weak D call: TRBD1 (5 bases). The CDR3 contains 14 residues. CDR1 is SEHNR, CDR2 FQNEAQ, per germline (reference sequence). DNA for the CDR3: TGTTCCAGCCGAGGACCGATAGGGGCAGATACGCAGTATTTT. Translated, it gives CSSRGPIGADTQYF.